This TCR beta chain was found in a study of beta chain features in type 1 diabetes. For this clone: Its antigen is not identified.

The trim removed 4 bases at V and 2 bases at J, leaving 6 bases unmatched. Germline V gene sequence: CDR1 LGHNA, CDR2 YNFKEQ. The CDR3 is 15 residues long. Study-level results: Across patients, naive, central memory and Treg TCRB repertoires exhibited apparently greater similarity than was observed across healthy donors. Shorter templates might be favored by PCR, and equally so in patients and in controls.

Isolated RNA was reverse transcribed in full, so expressed TCRB transcripts were sequenced. Read counts averaged roughly 3.7 million for samples of naive, central memory and regulatory T cells. Here immunoSEQ multiplex PCR was the method, and the copy in TCRdb shows in-frame clones only, minus some. Here the sample spans 400,000 to 600,000 clones, 25% to 35% being singletons. The sample taken for sequencing was naive CD4+ T cells from blood. The receptor was isolated from a man between 18 and 29 years old in good health. J is TRBJ2-5 and V is TRBV4-2; 8 bases agree with TRBD1. This CDR3 is CASSRSDRAQETQYF. For the CDR3, the DNA is TGTGCCAGCAGCCGGTCGGACAGGGCACAAGAGACCCAGTACTTC.